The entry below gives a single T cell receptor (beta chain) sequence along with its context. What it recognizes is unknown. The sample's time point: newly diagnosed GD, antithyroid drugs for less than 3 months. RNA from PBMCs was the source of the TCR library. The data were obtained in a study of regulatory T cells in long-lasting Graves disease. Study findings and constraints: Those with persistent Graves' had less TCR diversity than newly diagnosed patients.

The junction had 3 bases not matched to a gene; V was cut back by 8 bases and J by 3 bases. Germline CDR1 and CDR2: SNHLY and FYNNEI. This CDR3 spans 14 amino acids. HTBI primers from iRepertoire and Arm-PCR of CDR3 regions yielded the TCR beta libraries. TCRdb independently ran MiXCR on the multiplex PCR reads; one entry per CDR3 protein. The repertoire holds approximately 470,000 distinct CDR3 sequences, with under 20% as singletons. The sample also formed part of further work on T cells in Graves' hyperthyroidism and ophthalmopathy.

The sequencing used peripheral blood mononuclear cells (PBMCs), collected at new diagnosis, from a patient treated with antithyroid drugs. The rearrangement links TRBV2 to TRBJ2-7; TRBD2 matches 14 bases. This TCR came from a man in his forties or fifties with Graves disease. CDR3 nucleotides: TGTGCCAGCCTGGGACTAGCGGGAGACTACGAGCAGTACTTC. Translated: CASLGLAGDYEQYF.